This entry describes one TCR beta chain. At least ten counts were recorded for this clonotype. Its antigen is still unknown. The germline gene is not matched at one end of the junction; a read error may be the cause. The library was prepared using 5' RACE. Sequencing took place on an Illumina HiSeq 2000. A universal primer binding site was introduced by template switching, and a unique molecular identifier was present in the final cDNA, enabling accurate counting of TCR cDNA molecules. Specific primers in the conserved constant-segment region were used to synthesize first-strand cDNA for TCR alpha and beta chains. To control for contamination, every cDNA library carried two barcodes: a SMART-Mk sample barcode plus Illumina barcodes. TruSeq adapter sequences, together with Illumina sample barcodes, were added in two successive PCR steps. TCR alpha and beta cDNA libraries were sequenced on the Illumina HiSeq platform with custom primers. The study's own analysis went as follows. Raw reads were processed with MiGEC to extract unique molecular identifiers, and MiXCR was used to determine CDR3 positions. Recombination models were inferred per individual with the repgenHMM and IGoR tools using an EM algorithm. Shared clonotypes were analyzed with the tcR package in R, and sharing was normalized by the product of cloneset sizes. Out-of-frame nonproductive sequences were analyzed to study raw recombination free of thymic and clonal selection effects. TCRdb reran the public reads through fastp at Q25 and MiXCR, keeping productive beta chains. Rows merge per CDR3 protein into single entries with the most common DNA and genes. TCRdb's processing, not the authors' own work, is the source of the V and J calls. The sample records roughly 1.6 million distinct CDR3 sequences, roughly 35% of which are singletons. The ten biggest clones cover approximately 0.29% of the sample.

The sample is drawn from a study of identical twins listed by TCRdb under 2016. About the investigation overall: To test whether fetal clonotypes persist, the study used deep sequencing on TCR alpha and beta repertoires from monozygotic twins, unrelated adults of various ages, and cord blood. To rule out contamination, replicate twin experiments were performed at different times with different library preparation protocols.

What the authors observed across the whole study: Compared with coincidental sharing between unrelated individuals, out-of-frame TCR alpha sequences shared between twins had an excess of sequences with low generation probability. Invariant T cells such as MAIT and iNKT could partly confound zero-insertion analyses, though diverse VJ usage argued against this for most clonotypes. In beta out-of-frame sequences, excess twin sharing was weaker, because having fewer shared sequences lowered the signal-to-noise ratio. In monozygotic twins, out-of-frame TCR alpha sharing was systematically underestimated by recombination models, although the models agreed with sharing between unrelated individuals. Conclusions relied on cross-sectional statistical analysis, since the same donors could not be followed over many years. Fewer insertions were carried by abundant cord blood beta clonotypes, a similar but weaker trend appeared in young adult naive repertoires, and no such trend appeared in memory repertoires.

All donors were healthy Caucasians. CDR1 and CDR2 are drawn from the germline V gene: SGHRS, YFSETQ. The CDR3, from cysteine to phenylalanine, totals 13 residues. Only the CDR3 region is kept as DNA, spanning 39 bases read in frame from base 1. Material: cord blood. The clonotype was recovered from a newborn girl in good health. Rearrangement joined TRBV5-1 to TRBJ2-5; the best D guess is TRBD2, with 5 bases matching. Here the CDR3 is given as CASSFSGQETQYF. The nucleotide sequence is given as TGTGCCAGCAGTTTTTCGGGACAAGAGACCCAGTACTTC.